A selection of T cell receptor beta chains follows, all from one sample in a study of tumor and adjacent non-tumor tissue in lung cancer. TCRdb used MiXCR to reprocess the multiplex PCR reads, holding one entry per CDR3 protein. Of around 70,000 distinct CDR3 sequences detected, about three fifths appear once; the ten largest clones hold around 21%. Sequencing was performed on lung tumor tissue. Receptors originate from a man in his fifties or sixties with non-small cell lung cancer. Both conserved end residues are part of each CDR3. A D gene is named only where the DNA matches it firmly. Clone size appears in some rows only: once, few, many, or a class for an expanded clone.

D: TRBD1
J: TRBJ1-2
V: TRBV7-9
size: .
CDR3: CASSLLYRGRVEYGYTF
DNA: TGTGCCAGCAGCTTACTGTACAGGGGTCGTGTAGAGTATGGCTACACCTTC

D: .
J: TRBJ2-7
V: TRBV6-5
size: many
CDR3: CASRDGRGLQQYF
DNA: TGTGCCAGCAGGGACGGACGAGGCCTACAGCAGTACTTC

D: TRBD1
J: TRBJ1-1
V: TRBV4-1
size: .
CDR3: CASSLERTGMNTEALF
DNA: TGCGCCAGTAGCCTCGAGAGGACAGGCATGAACACTGAAGCTTTATTT

D: TRBD1
J: TRBJ2-2
V: TRBV24-1
size: many
CDR3: CATTGQANTGELFF
DNA: TGTGCCACCACGGGACAGGCGAACACCGGGGAGCTGTTTTTT

D: .
J: TRBJ2-7
V: TRBV29-1
size: .
CDR3: CSVIMGGSKEQYF
DNA: TGCAGCGTTATCATGGGGGGCTCGAAAGAGCAGTACTTC

D: .
J: TRBJ2-2
V: TRBV11-2
size: .
CDR3: CVSSLLISTPGELFF
DNA: TGTGTCAGCAGCTTACTAATTTCGACCCCCGGGGAGCTGTTTTTT

D: .
J: TRBJ2-1
V: TRBV10-3
size: .
CDR3: CAIMSRISGYNEQFF
DNA: TGTGCCATTATGTCCCGGATTAGCGGTTACAATGAACAGTTCTTC

D: .
J: TRBJ2-1
V: TRBV5-1
size: few
CDR3: CASSSRDGTIEEFF
DNA: TGCGCCAGCAGCTCCCGGGACGGAACCATTGAGGAGTTCTTC

D: .
J: TRBJ1-4
V: TRBV7-9
size: few
CDR3: CASSLGGQAVTNEKLFF
DNA: TGTGCCAGCAGCTTAGGAGGCCAGGCCGTAACTAATGAAAAACTGTTTTTT

D: .
J: TRBJ2-1
V: TRBV6-6
size: .
CDR3: CASSPLQGRDNEQIF
DNA: TGTGCCAGCAGTCCCCTCCAGGGCAGAGACAATGAGCAGATCTTC

D: .
J: TRBJ1-2
V: TRBV5-6
size: .
CDR3: CASSPPGLGMYYGYSF
DNA: TGTGCCAGCAGCCCGCCAGGACTGGGGATGTACTATGGCTACAGCTTC

D: TRBD2
J: TRBJ2-3
V: TRBV12-3/TRBV12-4
size: .
CDR3: CTSSQGLVGGADTQYF
DNA: TGTACCAGCAGTCAGGGACTAGTGGGAGGCGCAGATACGCAGTATTTT

D: TRBD1
J: TRBJ2-7
V: TRBV10-3
size: many
CDR3: CATTGTGDWQYF
DNA: TGTGCCACCACCGGGACAGGGGATTGGCAGTACTTC

D: .
J: TRBJ2-7
V: TRBV2
size: .
CDR3: CVSSEGGINYEQYF
DNA: TGTGTCAGCAGTGAAGGCGGGATTAACTACGAGCAGTACTTC